Shown below are 9 T cell receptor beta chains from a single sample sequenced in a study of blood T cell repertoires in COVID-19 (dated by TCRdb to about 2020). Libraries were prepared through the immunoSEQ multiplex PCR assay. TCRdb retrieved this table from immuneACCESS and kept in-frame rearrangements only. Not all clones are present; in checked studies, unresolved V genes account for under half, and no reason is known for the remainder. The sample table records some 21,000 clones; roughly 75% of these occur just once. Clones ranked in the top ten supply 15% to 20% of the sample. The sequenced material came from peripheral blood. The receptors were sampled from a human donor in a cohort sampled during active or convalescent COVID-19.

This chain joins TRBV6-5 and TRBJ1-2; D is unclear. Germline loops: CDR1 MNHEY, CDR2 SVGAGI. The V gene lost 4 bases and the J gene lost 3 bases, with 15 bases spanning the gap. This CDR3 is 15 amino acids long. The CDR3 region is CASSSYVGSYYGYTF. CDR3 in DNA: TGTGCCAGCAGTTCCTATGTTGGTTCGTACTATGGCTACACCTTC.

This rearrangement joins TRBV30 to TRBJ2-3; D uncertain. Trimming removed 4 bases from V and 6 bases from J, with 5 bases in between. The CDR3 length is 10 residues. Germline V gives CDR1 GTSNPN, CDR2 SVGIG (reference sequence). The CDR3 spells CAWNGDTQYF. The CDR3 region has the DNA TGTGCCTGGAACGGGGATACGCAGTATTTT. The full variable domain, with the rest looked up from reference TRBV30 and TRBJ2-3, is SQTIHQWPATLVQPVGSPLSLECTVEGTSNPNLYWYRQAAGRGLQLLFYSVGIGQISSEVPQNLSASRPQDRQFILSSKKLLLSDSGFYLCAWNGDTQYFGPGTRLTVL.

The CDR3 DNA sequence: TGTGCCACCAGTGAACGCAGACTAGCGGCGAACAACAATGAGCAGTTCTTC. This translates into CATSERRLAANNNEQFF. The chain has TRBV24-1 and TRBJ2-1; 9 nucleotides agree with TRBD2. In germline, CDR1 is KGHDR, CDR2 SFDVKD. The CDR3 consists of 17 residues. V trimming: 4 bases; J trimming: 5 bases; junction bases outside the gene matches: 11.

This clone was seen a handful of times. The chain is built from TRBV10-1 and TRBJ2-1, with 10 bases that match TRBD1. This CDR3 is built from 15 residues. Germline CDR1 reads WNHNN; CDR2 reads SYGVQD (reference sequence). Unmatched junction bases numbered 9, after V lost 6 bases and J lost 7 bases. The CDR3 DNA reads as TGCGCCAGCAGCTTCGGACAGGGGGTGCGAAATGAGCAGTTCTTC. It codes for CASSFGQGVRNEQFF.

The chain combines TRBV18 with TRBJ2-1, with D perhaps TRBD1 (6 bases). In germline, CDR1 is KGHSH, CDR2 LQKENI. V was clipped by 3 bases and J by 2 bases, with 11 bases between them. The CDR3 is 15 residues long. The CDR3 reads CASSPSRDTYNEQFF. The CDR3 DNA sequence: TGTGCCAGCTCACCCAGTAGGGACACCTACAATGAGCAGTTCTTC.

This clone has only a few counts. The J gene is TRBJ1-2, the V gene TRBV29-1; 8 nucleotides align to TRBD1. Germline CDR1 reads SQVTM; CDR2 reads ANQGSEA. The CDR3 contains 13 residues. V shed 6 bases and J 8 bases; nucleotides not matched to a gene: 11. The CDR3 reads CSVTGQGYAGYTF. CDR3 sequence (DNA): TGCAGCGTGACTGGACAGGGCTACGCGGGCTACACCTTC.

This clone was detected a few times. The chain combines TRBV10-3 with TRBJ2-6, with D possibly matching TRBD1 (5 bases). Germline lookup yields CDR1 ENHRY and CDR2 SYGVKD. V was trimmed by 4 bases and J by 4 bases, leaving 14 bases between them. The CDR3 sequence is 16 residues long. CDR3 sequence: CAISGQQEVGANVLTF. The CDR3 DNA reads as TGTGCCATCAGTGGACAGCAAGAAGTAGGGGCCAACGTCCTGACTTTC.

In its sample, this clone was seen a few times. The V and J genes are TRBV28 and TRBJ1-2; TRBD1 aligns across 9 bases. V shed 6 bases, J shed 8 bases, and the junction held 7 bases outside the gene matches. The CDR3 runs 13 residues. Germline V gene sequence: CDR1 MDHEN, CDR2 SYDVKM. CDR3: CASRRTGGAGYTF. The CDR3 DNA reads as TGTGCCAGCAGGCGTACAGGGGGCGCAGGCTACACCTTC.

The rearrangement links TRBV10-3 to TRBJ1-5; 7 bases match TRBD1. The junction had 14 bases not matched to a gene; V was cut back by 5 bases and J by 4 bases. The CDR3 length is 17 residues. Germline V gene lookup returns CDR1 ENHRY and CDR2 SYGVKD. CDR3 coding DNA: TGTGCCATCAGTTCCGGGACAGTGGGTCGGAAAAATCAGCCCCAGCATTTT. Translation gives CAISSGTVGRKNQPQHF.